These 32 T cell receptor beta chains originate from one sample sequenced in a study of blood T cells in healthy people across ages. The use of a sample-barcoded 5' primer and a J-beta primer mix characterized a second PCR of about 7 to 12 cycles. TCRdb processed the 5' RACE reads anew with MiXCR; each CDR3 protein has one entry. The table records about 600,000 distinct CDR3 sequences, roughly 43% of them present only once. Sequencing input: blood. The receptors were gathered from an older man in good health.

In this sample, this clonotype turned up a few times. V and J are TRBV20-1 and TRBJ2-5; 11 bases are shared with TRBD2. The germline V gene encodes CDR1 DFQATT and CDR2 SNEGSKA (reference sequence). The length of the CDR3 is 17 residues. J was trimmed by 5 bases and V by 5 bases; bases with no gene match: 16. The CDR3 loop reads CSADMGRASGGLETQYF. For the CDR3, the DNA is TGCAGTGCTGACATGGGAAGGGCTAGCGGGGGGCTCGAGACCCAGTACTTC.

In DNA, the CDR3 is TGTGCCAGCAGCCCCCGGGACAGCGATTACTATAATTCACCCCTCCACTTT. Amino acid sequence: CASSPRDSDYYNSPLHF. The chain employs TRBV13 and TRBJ1-6; 7 bases agree with TRBD1. Germline lookup yields CDR1 PRHDT and CDR2 FYEKMQ (reference sequence). The CDR3 runs 17 residues. V gave up 5 bases and J gave up 3 bases; unmatched junction bases: 10. The whole variable domain, remainder taken from reference TRBV13 and TRBJ1-6, is AAGVIQSPRHLIKEKRETATLKCYPIPRHDTVYWYQQGPGQDPQFLISFYEKMQSDKGSIPDRFSAQQFSDYHSELNMSSLELGDSALYFCASSPRDSDYYNSPLHFGNGTRLTVT.

This clonotype was observed a few times. The genes are TRBV6-2 or TRBV6-3 and TRBJ1-5; D is unresolved. The CDR3 loop spans 13 amino acids. CDR1 MNHEY and CDR2 SVGEGT come from the germline V gene. Trimming pared 2 bases from V and 4 bases from J, leaving 6 bases between. The CDR3 reads CASSYETNQPQHF. DNA of the CDR3: TGTGCCAGCAGTTACGAGACAAATCAGCCCCAGCATTTT.

The rearrangement links TRBV12-3 or TRBV12-4 to TRBJ1-5; weak D call: TRBD1 (6 bases). The CDR3 extends over 13 amino acids. The V gene lost 8 bases and the J gene lost 6 bases, with 14 bases spanning the gap. CDR3: CASRGQGSQPQHF. CDR3 in DNA: TGTGCCAGCCGGGGGCAGGGCAGTCAGCCCCAGCATTTT.

This clonotype was observed a single time. The chain joins TRBV3-1 to TRBJ2-1, with D perhaps matching TRBD2 (6 bases). The germline V gene encodes CDR1 LGHDT and CDR2 YNNKEL (reference sequence). The CDR3 loop spans 14 amino acids. Trimming left V 0 bases short and J 12 bases short, with 15 bases between. CDR3 protein: CASSQDGTFGPQFF. The CDR3 nucleotides are TGTGCCAGCAGCCAAGATGGGACTTTTGGTCCGCAGTTCTTC.

Turning to this clonotype: One junction end disagrees with the germline gene, perhaps due to a read error. V gene TRBV5-1 combines with J gene TRBJ2-7; perhaps TRBD1 as D (7 bases). From germline, CDR1 is SGHRS and CDR2 YFSETQ. The CDR3 contains 18 residues. The CDR3 DNA reads as TGCGCCAGCAGCTTGGGGGGGAGGACAGGAAAAAGTTCCTACGAGCGGTACTTC. Translation gives CASSLGGRTGKSSYERYF. Variable domain in full (rest from reference TRBV5-1 and TRBJ2-7): KAGVTQTPRYLIKTRGQQVTLSCSPISGHRSVSWYQQTPGQGLQFLFEYFSETQRNKGNFPGRFSGRQFSNSRSEMNVSTLELGDSALYLCASSLGGRTGKSSYERYFGPGTRLTVT.

This clonotype was counted only a few times. V and J are TRBV20-1 and TRBJ2-5, with TRBD2 as a possible D gene (6 bases). The CDR3 contains 9 residues. In germline, CDR1 is DFQATT, CDR2 SNEGSKA (reference sequence). V lost 7 bases to trimming and J lost 11 bases, with 11 bases between them. CDR3 sequence reads: CSGGDEQYF. CDR3 coding DNA: TGCAGTGGGGGGGATGAGCAGTACTTC.

CDR3 nucleotides: TGCGCCAGCAGCCAAGGGACTCGGACACCCAAACCCACTGAAGCTTTCTTT. Translating gives CASSQGTRTPKPTEAFF. This rearrangement joins TRBV4-1 to TRBJ1-1; maybe TRBD1 (5 bases). Germline V gene lookup returns CDR1 MGHRA and CDR2 YSYEKL. The CDR3 spans 17 residues. Trimming left V 1 base short and J 4 bases short, with 19 bases between.

The table lists this clonotype with a count of one. This chain links TRBV7-2 with TRBJ2-5; TRBD1 matches 7 bases. CDR3 length: 15 residues. V dropped 0 bases and J dropped 2; count of bases not matched to a gene: 3. Germline V lookup: CDR1 SGHTA, CDR2 FQGNSA. The DNA of the CDR3 is TGTGCCAGCAGCTTAGCGGGGACAGAGCAAGAGACCCAGTACTTC. This codes for CASSLAGTEQETQYF.

This chain connects TRBV7-9 to TRBJ1-1, with TRBD1 matching 8 bases. Germline-derived CDR1 and CDR2 are SEHNR and FQNEAQ (reference sequence). The J segment lost 4 bases and the V segment lost 0 bases, leaving 7 bases of the junction unmatched. The CDR3 spans 16 residues. CDR3 in DNA: TGTGCCAGCAGCTTAGCCACAGGGGGGCGTGGCACTGAAGCTTTCTTT. It specifies CASSLATGGRGTEAFF.

The chain has TRBV20-1 and TRBJ2-1; D is undetermined. The V end was cut by 3 bases, the J end by 1 base, with 10 bases between. CDR1 and CDR2 (germline): DFQATT, SNEGSKA (reference sequence). The CDR3 runs 14 residues. The CDR3 here is CSASRHPSYNEQFF. Written as DNA, the CDR3 is TGCAGTGCTAGCCGGCACCCGTCCTACAATGAGCAGTTCTTC.

Regarding this clonotype: A junction boundary mismatches the germline segment, possibly from a read error. V is TRBV20-1 and J is TRBJ2-7; D might be TRBD2 (5 bases). This CDR3 has 11 residues. Per germline, CDR1 DFQATT and CDR2 SNEGSKA (reference sequence). Written as DNA, the CDR3 is TGCAGCGCTAGGAGGAGGAGTGGAGAGTACTTC. Encoded protein: CSARRRSGEYF.

This clonotype was seen a handful of times. It may be a read error: a sequence one base away is much more abundant. The chain recombines TRBV6-6 with TRBJ2-7, with 9 bases matching TRBD1. The J call may be in error: the DNA end matches TRBJ2-4 better. The CDR3 loop spans 15 amino acids. Germline V gene lookup returns CDR1 MNHNY and CDR2 SVGAGI (reference sequence). DNA of the CDR3: TGTGCCAGCAGTTCAAGCGACAGGGGGTTTGACATTCAGTACTTC. This encodes CASSSSDRGFDIQYF.

This clonotype turned up a few times. V usage is TRBV7-6 and J usage is TRBJ2-7; 7 bases fit TRBD2. CDR1 SGHVS and CDR2 FNYEAQ come from the germline V gene. CDR3 length: 14 residues. V shed 4 bases and J 7 bases; nucleotides not matched to a gene: 10. CDR3 DNA sequence: TGTGCCAGCAGCTCCAGCGGGGTGTCGGGTGAGCAGTACTTC. The encoded protein is CASSSSGVSGEQYF.

This clonotype turned up a few times. The genes are TRBV9 and TRBJ1-2; 9 positions match TRBD1. The V and J ends lost 3 bases and 8 bases, in that order; junction bases with no gene match: 11. Germline CDR1 is SGDLS and CDR2 is YYNGEE. This CDR3 has 15 residues. The CDR3 loop reads CASSDGLDRGNGYTF. CDR3 DNA sequence: TGTGCCAGCAGCGATGGTTTAGACAGGGGGAACGGCTACACCTTC.

This clonotype was detected a few times. The J gene is TRBJ2-1, the V gene TRBV20-1; either TRBD1 or TRBD2 may fit D (5 bases each). Germline CDR1 and CDR2: DFQATT and SNEGSKA (reference sequence). Trimming stripped 1 base from V and 2 bases from J, with 15 bases between. CDR3 size: 16 residues. CDR3 residues: CSARGSGTETYNEQFF. The DNA for the CDR3 is TGCAGTGCTAGAGGTTCCGGGACGGAGACCTACAATGAGCAGTTCTTC.

V usage is TRBV6-2 or TRBV6-3 and J usage is TRBJ2-7, with TRBD1 matching 9 bases. Germline V gives CDR1 MNHEY, CDR2 SVGEGT. The CDR3 consists of 15 residues. V was clipped by 7 bases and J by 5 bases; unmatched bases: 12. The CDR3 spells CASILDRDRVHEQYF. The DNA for the CDR3 is TGTGCCAGCATCCTAGACCGGGACAGGGTTCACGAGCAGTACTTC.

The chain links TRBV28 to TRBJ2-1; no definite D call. This CDR3 is built from 12 residues. Trimming cost V 9 bases and J 5 bases, with 11 bases left between them. Germline V gene sequence: CDR1 MDHEN, CDR2 SYDVKM. The CDR3 loop reads CASAHGNNEQFF. CDR3 in DNA: TGTGCCAGTGCCCACGGAAACAATGAGCAGTTCTTC.

The J gene is TRBJ2-5, the V gene TRBV9; 11 bases agree with TRBD2. The assigned J gene may be wrong: the sequence end matches TRBJ2-7 better. The CDR3 is made up of 16 amino acids. Per germline, CDR1 SGDLS and CDR2 YYNGEE. Here the CDR3 DNA reads TGTGCCAGCAGCGTAGCCGCTAGCGGGGGGTTCTACGAGCAGTACTTC. Its translation: CASSVAASGGFYEQYF.

J is TRBJ2-1 and V is TRBV7-9; TRBD2 aligns across 7 bases. The CDR3 has 16 residues. V was pared by 4 bases and J by 2 bases, with 8 bases of the junction left unmatched. Germline CDR1 reads SEHNR; CDR2 reads FQNEAQ (reference sequence). As DNA, the CDR3 is TGTGCCAGCAGCTCAGTGGCGGGAGAAACCTACAATGAGCAGTTCTTC. This translates into CASSSVAGETYNEQFF.

This rearrangement joins TRBV12-3 or TRBV12-4 to TRBJ2-3; the match to TRBD2 covers 8 bases. The length of the CDR3 is 15 residues. After removal of 6 bases from V and 15 bases from J, the junction contained 20 bases not matched to a gene. Here the CDR3 reads CASSQGLVGADMEYF. CDR3 DNA sequence: TGTGCCAGCAGCCAGGGACTAGTAGGCGCAGATATGGAATATTTT.

At least ten counts were recorded for this clonotype. V is TRBV9 and J is TRBJ2-1, with 7 bases identical to TRBD2. The CDR3 is made up of 15 amino acids. CDR1 and CDR2 (germline): SGDLS, YYNGEE. V dropped 3 bases and J dropped 4; count of bases not matched to a gene: 7. The CDR3 DNA follows: TGTGCCAGCAGCGAACAACCGGGGGGATACAATGAGCAGTTCTTC. It specifies CASSEQPGGYNEQFF.

This clonotype has just a few counts. This rearrangement joins TRBV20-1 to TRBJ2-6; TRBD1 matches 9 bases. The germline V gene encodes CDR1 DFQATT and CDR2 SNEGSKA (reference sequence). This CDR3 has 19 amino acids. The V and J ends lost 0 bases and 0 bases, in that order; junction bases with no gene match: 9. CDR3 nucleotides: TGCAGTGCTAGAGATCGTAGGACAGGGGCCGCCTCTGGGGCCAACGTCCTGACTTTC. This codes for CSARDRRTGAASGANVLTF.

This clonotype was counted only a few times. The gene calls are TRBV20-1 and TRBJ2-3, with D hard to call. The CDR3 is 14 amino acids. The germline V gene has CDR1 DFQATT and CDR2 SNEGSKA (reference sequence). The V end was cut by 6 bases, the J end by 2 bases, with 15 bases between. CDR3 protein: CSAPYRAYTDTQYF. Here the CDR3 DNA reads TGCAGTGCCCCTTATAGGGCCTACACAGATACGCAGTATTTT.

This clonotype was recorded a few times. This chain connects TRBV29-1 to TRBJ1-2; D perhaps matches TRBD1 (6 bases). The CDR3 contains 12 residues. The V and J ends lost 7 bases and 2 bases respectively, with 11 bases between them. Germline assignment: CDR1 SQVTM and CDR2 ANQGSEA. CDR3 nucleotide sequence: TGCAGCGCTGGGGACAAGAACTATGGCTACACCTTC. Residues: CSAGDKNYGYTF. Complete variable domain (other parts from reference TRBV29-1 and TRBJ1-2): SAVISQKPSRDICQRGTSLTIQCQVDSQVTMMFWYRQQPGQSLTLIATANQGSEATYESGFVIDKFPISRPNLTFSTLTVSNMSPEDSSIYLCSAGDKNYGYTFGSGTRLTVV.

This clonotype occurred a few times. This chain links TRBV30 with TRBJ1-2; 9 nucleotides agree with TRBD1. CDR3 length: 12 residues. Germline CDR1 and CDR2: GTSNPN and SVGIG (reference sequence). V was pared by 5 bases and J by 8 bases, with 6 bases of the junction left unmatched. In nucleotides, the CDR3 is TGTGCCTGGGACAGGGGGTTCGGCGGCTACACCTTC. This gives the protein CAWDRGFGGYTF. Filled out from reference TRBV30 and TRBJ1-2, the complete variable domain reads SQTIHQWPATLVQPVGSPLSLECTVEGTSNPNLYWYRQAAGRGLQLLFYSVGIGQISSEVPQNLSASRPQDRQFILSSKKLLLSDSGFYLCAWDRGFGGYTFGSGTRLTVV.

This clonotype was observed a handful of times. The V and J genes are TRBV6-2 or TRBV6-3 and TRBJ2-5, with TRBD2 matching over 7 bases. CDR1 is MNHEY and CDR2 is SVGEGT in the germline V gene. The junction had 6 bases not matched to a gene; V was cut back by 0 bases and J by 5 bases. This CDR3 is 15 amino acids long. CDR3 in amino acids: CASSYSGGRRETQYF. CDR3 DNA: TGTGCCAGCAGTTACTCTGGCGGGAGAAGGGAGACCCAGTACTTC.

This clonotype was detected only a few times. This CDR3 reads CSARKGGAQYF. CDR3 DNA: TGCAGTGCTAGGAAGGGGGGTGCGCAGTATTTT. The J gene is TRBJ2-3, the V gene TRBV20-1; perhaps D is TRBD1 or TRBD2 (6 bases each). The CDR3 length is 11 residues. V was trimmed by 3 bases and J by 10 bases, leaving 11 bases between them. The germline CDR1 and CDR2 sequences are DFQATT and SNEGSKA (reference sequence).

In the case of this clonotype: A junction boundary mismatches the germline segment, possibly from a read error. V and J are TRBV7-9 and TRBJ1-1; the match to TRBD1 covers 7 bases. The CDR3 totals 14 residues. CDR1 and CDR2 from the germline V gene are SEHNR and FQNEAQ (reference sequence). Written as DNA, the CDR3 is TGCGCCAGCAGCTTAGGACAGGCCAACACTGAACCTTTCTTT. Translation gives CASSLGQANTEPFF. Based on the CDR3 plus reference TRBV7-9 and TRBJ1-1, the full variable domain is DTGVSQNPRHKITKRGQNVTFRCDPISEHNRLYWYRQTLGQGPEFLTYFQNEAQLEKSRLLSDRFSAERPKGSFSTLEIQRTEQGDSAMYLCASSLGQANTEPFFGQGTRLTVV.

The chain uses TRBV7-8 and TRBJ2-7, with D possibly being TRBD1 (6 bases). The CDR3 covers 15 residues. V was cut by 5 bases and J by 3 bases, with 17 bases left in between. Germline V CDR1 and CDR2: SGHVS, FQNEAQ. The CDR3 sequence is CASSPRQDRFYEQYF. The CDR3 nucleotides read TGTGCCAGCAGCCCTCGACAGGATCGCTTCTACGAGCAGTACTTC.

In this sample, this clonotype turned up a few times. V gene TRBV4-3 combines with J gene TRBJ2-5; perhaps TRBD2 as D (6 bases). Trimming left V 2 bases short and J 4 bases short, with 14 bases between. The CDR3 has 15 residues. Per germline, CDR1 LGHNA and CDR2 YSLEER. DNA for the CDR3: TGCGCCAGCAGCCAAACCGTCTTGGGGGGAGAGACCCAGTACTTC. Amino acid sequence: CASSQTVLGGETQYF.

This clonotype is a singleton in its sample. The junction departs from the called germline gene at one end, perhaps through a read error. This chain joins TRBV20-1 and TRBJ2-2; a possible D gene is TRBD2 (6 bases). Germline loops: CDR1 DFQATT, CDR2 SNEGSKA (reference sequence). This CDR3 has 13 amino acids. The CDR3 nucleotides are TGCAGGGCTAGCGCGGGAAGCACCGGGGAGCTGTTTTTT. Protein sequence: CRASAGSTGELFF.